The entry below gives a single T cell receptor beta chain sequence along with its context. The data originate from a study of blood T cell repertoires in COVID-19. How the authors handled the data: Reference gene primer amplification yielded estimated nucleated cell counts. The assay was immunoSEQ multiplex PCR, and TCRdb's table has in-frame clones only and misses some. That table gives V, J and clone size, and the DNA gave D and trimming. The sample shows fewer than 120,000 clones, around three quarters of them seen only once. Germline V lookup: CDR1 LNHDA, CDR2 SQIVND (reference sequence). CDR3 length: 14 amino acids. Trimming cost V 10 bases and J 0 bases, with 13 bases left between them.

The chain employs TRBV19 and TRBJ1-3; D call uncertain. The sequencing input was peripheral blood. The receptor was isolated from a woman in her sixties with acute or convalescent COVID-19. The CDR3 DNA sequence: TGTGCCACCTCATCGGGGTACTCTGGAAACACCATATATTTT. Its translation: CATSSGYSGNTIYF.